One sample yielded the 30 T cell receptor beta chains listed below, sequenced in a study of blood T cell repertoires in COVID-19. Clones were read by immunoSEQ multiplex PCR, and TCRdb kept only the in-frame ones, dropping some. The sample includes a few hundred thousand clones, approximately 85% of them seen just once. Sequencing was done on a sample of peripheral blood. These receptors came from a man younger than 35 with active or convalescent COVID-19.

The chain employs TRBV25-1 and TRBJ2-5; maybe TRBD2 (5 bases). CDR1 and CDR2 from the germline V gene are MGHDK and SYGVNS. This CDR3 comprises 15 residues. Trimming took off 2 bases at V and 4 bases at J, with 14 bases between the two ends. The CDR3 loop is CASSETGGPPETQYF. The CDR3 DNA reads as TGTGCCAGCAGTGAAACCGGAGGCCCCCCAGAGACCCAGTACTTC.

The rearrangement joins TRBV12-5 to TRBJ1-2; tentative D call: TRBD1 (5 bases). The CDR3 has 12 residues. Germline CDR1 and CDR2: LGHNT and FRNRAP. Trimming left V 8 bases short and J 7 bases short, with 14 bases between. In DNA form, the CDR3 reads TGTGCTAGTTCAGGGCGCTCTTTTGGCTACACCTTC. It translates to CASSGRSFGYTF.

This clone was observed a few times. DNA of the CDR3: TGTGCCATCAGGGGGGACAGGGGCGAGACCCAGTACTTC. Its translation: CAIRGDRGETQYF. This rearrangement joins TRBV10-3 to TRBJ2-5; 10 bases line up with TRBD1. Germline CDR1 and CDR2: ENHRY and SYGVKD. This CDR3 has 13 amino acids. J lost 5 bases, V lost 6 bases, and 3 bases had no gene match.

Comment on this clone: Other DNA sequences within the sample encode an identical CDR3. The chain uses TRBV29-1 and TRBJ1-2; TRBD1 aligns across 7 bases. V lost 3 bases to trimming and J lost 5 bases; unmatched junction nucleotides: 0. Germline V lookup: CDR1 SQVTM, CDR2 ANQGSEA. The CDR3 totals 11 residues. The CDR3 loop is CSVETGYGYTF. The CDR3 bases are TGCAGCGTTGAGACAGGGTATGGCTACACCTTC.

The chain combines TRBV18 with TRBJ2-5; tentatively, D is TRBD1 (6 bases). Germline CDR1 reads KGHSH; CDR2 reads LQKENI. The V gene lost 6 bases and the J gene lost 1 base, with 12 bases spanning the gap. The CDR3 covers 14 residues. The CDR3 is CASSQIQGQETQYF. The CDR3, as DNA: TGTGCCAGCTCCCAGATACAGGGCCAAGAGACCCAGTACTTC. The full variable domain, with the rest looked up from reference TRBV18 and TRBJ2-5, is NAGVMQNPRHLVRRRGQEARLRCSPMKGHSHVYWYRQLPEEGLKFMVYLQKENIIDESGMPKERFSAEFPKEGPSILRIQQVVRGDSAAYFCASSQIQGQETQYFGPGTRLLVL.

The rearrangement joins TRBV25-1 to TRBJ2-1, with 12 bases matching TRBD2. There are 17 residues in the CDR3. Germline assignment: CDR1 MGHDK and CDR2 SYGVNS. Trimming removed 4 bases from V and 5 bases from J; junction bases left unmatched: 9. CDR3 sequence: CASSVWASGGEHNEQFF. In DNA form, the CDR3 reads TGTGCCAGCAGTGTTTGGGCTAGCGGGGGGGAACACAATGAGCAGTTCTTC.

The genes are TRBV10-3 and TRBJ1-5; TRBD1 matches 8 bases. Losses at the gene ends were 11 bases for V and 4 bases for J; bases not matched to a gene: 13. CDR1 is ENHRY, CDR2 SYGVKD, per germline. This CDR3 comprises 15 residues. The CDR3 DNA sequence: TGTGCCGTAGGACAGGGCTGGTCTGAGAATCAGCCCCAGCATTTT. Translating it yields CAVGQGWSENQPQHF.

The CDR3 here is CSVEGGQGWEKLFF. CDR3 coding DNA: TGCAGCGTTGAAGGGGGACAGGGTTGGGAAAAACTGTTTTTT. J is TRBJ1-4 and V is TRBV29-1; TRBD1 matches at 9 bases. Germline loops: CDR1 SQVTM, CDR2 ANQGSEA. CDR3 size: 14 residues. J was trimmed by 8 bases and V by 1 base; bases with no gene match: 5.

The chain uses TRBV5-5 and TRBJ1-1; weak D call: TRBD1 (5 bases). Looked up from germline, CDR1 is SGHKS and CDR2 is YYEKEE (reference sequence). The V end was cut by 2 bases, the J end by 0 bases, with 11 bases between. The length of the CDR3 is 15 residues. The CDR3 is CASSFIPGLNTEAFF. CDR3 DNA sequence: TGTGCCAGCAGCTTTATCCCAGGGTTGAACACTGAAGCTTTCTTT.

The rearrangement uses TRBV12-2 and TRBJ1-5; TRBD1, the D gene given by the table, was not confirmed from the DNA. TRBV12-2 is assigned pseudogene status. The CDR3 length is 19 residues. CDR3 nucleotides: TGTGCAAGTCGCCCCTGGACGGACAGGGGACGGCGCGGTTGGCAGCCCCAGCATTTT. Its translation: CASRPWTDRGRRGWQPQHF.

The rearrangement joins TRBV4-3 to TRBJ1-5; 7 bases map to TRBD1. This CDR3 is built from 15 residues. Germline CDR1 is LGHNA and CDR2 is YSLEER. Losses at the gene ends were 4 bases for V and 0 bases for J; bases not matched to a gene: 3. The CDR3 DNA follows: TGCGCCAGCAGCCTCGGGACAGATAGCAATCAGCCCCAGCATTTT. It is translated as CASSLGTDSNQPQHF.

This sequence joins TRBV10-3 and TRBJ1-2; D is uncertain. The V gene lost 3 bases and the J gene lost 2 bases, with 13 bases spanning the gap. This CDR3 is 15 amino acids long. The germline CDR1 and CDR2 sequences are ENHRY and SYGVKD. The CDR3 nucleotides read TGTGCCATCAGTGATATTTCCCGGTCGAACTATGGCTACACCTTC. It is translated as CAISDISRSNYGYTF.

The chain recombines TRBV4-1 with TRBJ1-3, with D unclear. This CDR3 spans 17 amino acids. The germline V and J ends were trimmed by 1 base and 0 bases, with 13 bases remaining between them. Germline-derived CDR1 and CDR2 are MGHRA and YSYEKL. CDR3 residues: CASSQGRPASSGNTIYF. The CDR3 region has the DNA TGCGCCAGCAGCCAAGGTCGTCCCGCGAGCTCTGGAAACACCATATATTTT.

The CDR3 DNA is TGTGCCAGCAGCTTAGGCAGGGAAAAACTGTTTTTT. Translation: CASSLGREKLFF. The V and J genes are TRBV11-2 and TRBJ1-4; D unresolved. This CDR3 has 12 residues. Germline V gives CDR1 SGHAT, CDR2 FQNNGV. Trimming took off 1 base at V and 8 bases at J, with 5 bases between the two ends.

The gene calls are TRBV13 and TRBJ2-5; no firm D call. V was cut by 8 bases and J by 3 bases, with 19 bases left in between. The CDR3 extends over 15 amino acids. Germline-derived CDR1 and CDR2 are PRHDT and FYEKMQ (reference sequence). CDR3 region: CASSQKLRPEETQYF. CDR3 bases: TGTGCCAGCTCCCAAAAGCTCCGTCCCGAAGAGACCCAGTACTTC.

CDR3 nucleotide sequence: TGTGCCAGCTCACGGGGACAGGCTAACACTGAAGCTTTCTTT. Residues: CASSRGQANTEAFF. V is TRBV18 and J is TRBJ1-1, with 8 nucleotides matching TRBD1. CDR3 length equals 14 residues. Germline loops: CDR1 KGHSH, CDR2 LQKENI. V shed 4 bases, J shed 2 bases, and the junction held 3 bases outside the gene matches.

This chain links TRBV7-8 with TRBJ2-1; D unresolved. The CDR3 has 13 amino acids. V was pared by 3 bases and J by 4 bases, with 7 bases between. In germline, CDR1 is SGHVS, CDR2 FQNEAQ. The DNA for the CDR3 is TGTGCCAGCAGCTTGTTAACATACAATGAGCAGTTCTTC. It codes for CASSLLTYNEQFF.

The chain is built from TRBV12-3 or TRBV12-4 and TRBJ2-5; D perhaps matches TRBD2 (6 bases). The CDR3 covers 13 residues. V shed 6 bases and J shed 3 bases, with 11 bases lying between them. CDR3 coding DNA: TGTGCCAGCAGGGTCGGGAGTAAAGAGACCCAGTACTTC. This translates into CASRVGSKETQYF.

The rearrangement uses TRBV2 and TRBJ2-3, with D possibly being TRBD2 (6 bases). Trimming pared 7 bases from V and 3 bases from J, leaving 11 bases between. CDR1 and CDR2 from the germline V gene are SNHLY and FYNNEI. The CDR3 totals 13 residues. The CDR3 protein is CASKEGVTDTQYF. The DNA for the CDR3 is TGTGCCAGCAAGGAGGGAGTTACAGATACGCAGTATTTT.

The chain joins TRBV29-1 to TRBJ2-7; D is possibly TRBD2 (6 bases). V was shortened by 6 bases and J by 6 bases, with 15 bases between the two germline ends. CDR1 is SQVTM and CDR2 is ANQGSEA in the germline V gene. There are 12 residues in the CDR3. DNA for the CDR3: TGCAGCGTCCAAGGGACTCGGGCCGAGCAGTACTTC. The encoded protein is CSVQGTRAEQYF.

The rearrangement joins TRBV13 to TRBJ1-2; tentative D call: TRBD1 (6 bases). The V gene lost 7 bases and the J gene lost 5 bases, with 17 bases spanning the gap. Germline CDR1 PRHDT, CDR2 FYEKMQ (reference sequence). CDR3 length: 14 amino acids. Written as DNA, the CDR3 is TGTGCCAGCACCAATCGGGGGGCTAGGTATGGCTACACCTTC. Protein product: CASTNRGARYGYTF.

The chain carries TRBV12-2 and TRBJ2-4; the table assigns TRBD1, which was not confirmed against the DNA. TRBV12-2 counts as a pseudogene. The CDR3 has 15 amino acids. The chain's CDR3 is CASRLEGHRRNIQYF. The CDR3 DNA reads as TGTGCAAGTCGCTTAGAAGGACATAGGAGAAACATTCAGTACTTC.

The J gene is TRBJ2-7, the V gene TRBV5-1; weak D call: TRBD2 (6 bases). The length of the CDR3 is 14 residues. Germline CDR1 and CDR2: SGHRS and YFSETQ. Trimming took 5 bases from V and 5 from J, leaving 17 bases between them. The CDR3 sequence: CASRRGPRYDEQYF. CDR3 sequence (DNA): TGCGCCAGCAGGCGGGGACCGAGGTACGACGAGCAGTACTTC. Variable domain in full (rest from reference TRBV5-1 and TRBJ2-7): KAGVTQTPRYLIKTRGQQVTLSCSPISGHRSVSWYQQTPGQGLQFLFEYFSETQRNKGNFPGRFSGRQFSNSRSEMNVSTLELGDSALYLCASRRGPRYDEQYFGPGTRLTVT.

Only one count was recorded for this clone. The genes are TRBV5-5 and TRBJ2-6, with D tentatively TRBD1 (5 bases). The CDR3 length is 15 residues. Germline CDR1 and CDR2: SGHKS and YYEKEE (reference sequence). Trimming pared 5 bases from V and 0 bases from J, leaving 9 bases between. CDR3 residues: CASRQVLSGANVLTF. The DNA of the CDR3 is TGTGCCAGCAGACAGGTCCTCTCTGGGGCCAACGTCCTGACTTTC.

The chain joins TRBV12-5 to TRBJ2-1; possible D gene TRBD2, 6 bases. The CDR3 has 12 residues. Germline V CDR1 and CDR2: LGHNT, FRNRAP. Trimming cost V 5 bases and J 7 bases, with 9 bases left between them. CDR3 in amino acids: CASGGGLNEQFF. DNA for the CDR3: TGTGCTAGTGGTGGGGGACTTAATGAGCAGTTCTTC.

This clone has a single count. V and J are TRBV4-3 and TRBJ1-4; D not certain. The CDR3 runs to 17 residues. CDR1 is LGHNA and CDR2 is YSLEER in the germline V gene. V was trimmed by 1 base and J by 0 bases, leaving 12 bases between them. The CDR3 loop reads CASSQGPRRATNEKLFF. In DNA form, the CDR3 reads TGCGCCAGCAGCCAAGGCCCCCGACGGGCAACTAATGAAAAACTGTTTTTT.

The chain recombines TRBV19 with TRBJ1-2, with 7 bases matching TRBD1. CDR1 LNHDA and CDR2 SQIVND come from the germline V gene (reference sequence). The CDR3 runs 18 residues. The ends lost 6 bases at V and 1 base at J; junction bases unmatched: 17. As DNA, the CDR3 is TGTGCCAGTAGCCTATTAATTCCCGGACAGGTTTTTAACTATGGCTACACCTTC. Its translation: CASSLLIPGQVFNYGYTF.

The V call is TRBV11-2, the J call TRBJ1-1, with D possibly matching TRBD1 (6 bases). The CDR3 length is 15 residues. Trimming removed 1 base from V and 1 base from J, with 10 bases in between. Per germline, CDR1 SGHAT and CDR2 FQNNGV. The CDR3 nucleotides read TGTGCCAGCAGCTTAGTTGCAGGGGCGAACACTGAAGCTTTCTTT. This gives the protein CASSLVAGANTEAFF.

The V and J genes are TRBV18 and TRBJ1-1; D is unclear. CDR3 length: 17 residues. Looked up from germline, CDR1 is KGHSH and CDR2 is LQKENI. Trimming shortened V by 2 bases and J by 1 base, and 17 bases separated the two germline ends. The CDR3 reads CASSPVGGSISNTEAFF. CDR3 bases: TGTGCCAGCTCACCAGTGGGAGGGTCGATTTCGAACACTGAAGCTTTCTTT. The full variable domain, in which reference TRBV18 and TRBJ1-1 provide the parts outside the CDR3, is NAGVMQNPRHLVRRRGQEARLRCSPMKGHSHVYWYRQLPEEGLKFMVYLQKENIIDESGMPKERFSAEFPKEGPSILRIQQVVRGDSAAYFCASSPVGGSISNTEAFFGQGTRLTVV.

This chain connects TRBV10-1 to TRBJ2-5, with D perhaps matching TRBD2 (5 bases). V dropped 3 bases and J dropped 12 bases, with 17 bases sitting between them. The CDR3 runs 13 residues. The germline V gene has CDR1 WNHNN and CDR2 SYGVQD (reference sequence). CDR3 region: CASSDSPGNREYF. DNA of the CDR3: TGCGCCAGCAGTGATTCCCCCGGGAACCGGGAGTACTTC.